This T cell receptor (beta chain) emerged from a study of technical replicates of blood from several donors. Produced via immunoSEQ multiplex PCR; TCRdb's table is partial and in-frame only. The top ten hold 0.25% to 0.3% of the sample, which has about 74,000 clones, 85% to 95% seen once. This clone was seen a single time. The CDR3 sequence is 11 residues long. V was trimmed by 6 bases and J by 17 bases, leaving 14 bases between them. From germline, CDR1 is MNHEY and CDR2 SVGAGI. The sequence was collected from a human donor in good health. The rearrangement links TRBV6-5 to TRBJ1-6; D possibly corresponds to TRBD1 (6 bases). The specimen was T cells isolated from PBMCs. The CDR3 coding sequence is TGTGCCAGCAGGGGGGCGGAGGTGGTCCACTTT. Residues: CASRGAEVVHF.